These T cell receptor beta chains were read from a single sample in a study of T cells after yellow fever vaccination. Via MiXCR, TCRdb re-called the 5' RACE reads, giving one row per CDR3 protein. The sample lists under 600,000 distinct CDR3 sequences, approximately 15% occurring once. The sequencing here drew on PBMCs, taken on the day of the yellow fever booster vaccination. The receptors stem from a man aged 30 to 39 who received the YFV17D yellow fever vaccine. Each CDR3 is given with its conserved first and last residue. A D gene is named only where the DNA matches it firmly. Only part of the rows carry a size: once, few, many, or a class if the clone is expanded.

v_call	d_call	clone_size	j_call	cdr3_aa	cdr3_nt
TRBV19	TRBD2	-	TRBJ2-7	CASSTLTNTGTRVEQYF	TGTGCCAGTAGTACCTTGACGAATACCGGGACTAGAGTCGAGCAGTACTTC
TRBV20-1	TRBD2	-	TRBJ2-3	CSSLPPGGADTQYF	TGCAGTTCCCTACCTCCGGGAGGGGCAGATACGCAGTATTTT
TRBV7-9	TRBD1	few	TRBJ2-4	CASSLPLRQGGKNIQYF	TGTGCCAGCAGCTTACCCCTAAGACAGGGGGGCAAAAACATTCAGTACTTC
TRBV29-1	TRBD1	few	TRBJ2-3	CSVVSQGANTQYF	TGCAGCGTTGTGAGTCAGGGGGCAAATACGCAGTATTTT
TRBV7-2	TRBD2	-	TRBJ2-5	CASSSGTSAPETQYF	TGTGCCAGCAGCTCCGGGACTAGCGCCCCAGAGACCCAGTACTTC
TRBV19	-	-	TRBJ2-5	CASSMVAGGPQETQYF	TGTGCCAGTAGTATGGTGGCTGGCGGGCCGCAAGAGACCCAGTACTTC
TRBV15	-	-	TRBJ2-2	CATSSGTPNTGELFF	TGTGCCACCAGCTCCGGGACACCGAACACCGGGGAGCTGTTTTTT
TRBV24-1	TRBD2	-	TRBJ2-3	CATSPGLAGSGGTQYF	TGTGCCACCAGCCCAGGGCTAGCGGGATCAGGTGGTACGCAGTATTTT
TRBV28	-	-	TRBJ1-4	CASRTGGAGNEKLFF	TGTGCCAGCAGGACCGGGGGGGCCGGTAATGAAAAACTGTTTTTT
TRBV5-1	-	few	TRBJ2-5	CASSRGDSRGQETQYF	TGCGCCAGCAGCCGCGGGGACTCCCGGGGGCAAGAGACCCAGTACTTC
TRBV20-1	-	-	TRBJ1-5	CSASYSSPGQPQHF	TGCAGTGCTAGTTACTCATCCCCTGGCCAGCCCCAGCATTTT
TRBV12-3/TRBV12-4	TRBD2	-	TRBJ2-1	CASSGTTLSSYNEQFF	TGTGCCAGCAGTGGGACTACTCTCAGCTCCTACAATGAGCAGTTCTTC
TRBV20-1	-	-	TRBJ2-3	CSAKTRDTQYF	TGCAGTGCTAAAACCCGAGATACGCAGTATTTT
TRBV5-6	-	-	TRBJ2-1	CASSFRRGLSRGQDEQFF	TGTGCCAGCAGCTTTCGACGGGGCCTGTCTCGGGGACAAGATGAGCAGTTCTTC
TRBV2	-	-	TRBJ2-7	CASMRDASSYEQYF	TGTGCCAGCATGCGGGACGCGAGCTCCTACGAGCAGTACTTC
TRBV20-1	-	-	TRBJ2-3	CSATLGGVRLGTDTQYF	TGCAGTGCTACCCTAGGCGGGGTGCGCCTCGGCACAGATACGCAGTATTTT
TRBV25-1	-	few	TRBJ1-4	CASSEYRFNEKLFF	TGTGCCAGCAGTGAATACAGGTTTAATGAAAAACTGTTTTTT
TRBV19	-	-	TRBJ1-1	CASSIPPLNTEAFF	TGTGCCAGTAGTATTCCTCCTTTGAACACTGAAGCTTTCTTT
TRBV12-3/TRBV12-4	TRBD2	many	TRBJ2-4	CASSPAGGDKNIQYF	TGTGCCAGCAGCCCTGCGGGGGGCGACAAAAACATTCAGTACTTC
TRBV20-1	-	-	TRBJ2-1	CSAPGPDSNEQFF	TGCAGTGCCCCGGGGCCCGATAGCAATGAGCAGTTCTTC
TRBV15	TRBD2	few	TRBJ2-1	CATSLPLGPSSGRDNEQFF	TGTGCCACCAGCCTACCACTCGGCCCCTCTAGCGGGAGGGACAATGAGCAGTTCTTC
TRBV5-1	-	-	TRBJ1-2	CASSLGMTEKGYTF	TGCGCCAGCAGCTTGGGAATGACCGAAAAAGGCTACACCTTC
TRBV7-2	TRBD2	few	TRBJ2-7	CASSPRTSGGTYEQYF	TGTGCCAGCAGCCCAAGGACTAGCGGGGGAACCTACGAGCAGTACTTC
TRBV29-1	TRBD2	many	TRBJ2-1	CSVEGGRASEQFF	TGCAGCGTTGAAGGCGGGAGGGCCAGCGAGCAGTTCTTC
TRBV2	-	-	TRBJ2-3	CASGRSADTQYF	TGTGCCAGCGGCAGGAGCGCAGATACGCAGTATTTT
TRBV7-2	TRBD2	-	TRBJ2-1	CASSLRLAGVRSYNEQFF	TGTGCCAGCAGCTTAAGGCTAGCGGGAGTTAGGTCCTACAATGAGCAGTTCTTC
TRBV12-3/TRBV12-4	-	few	TRBJ2-5	CASSFISARAQTQYF	TGTGCCAGCAGTTTCATCAGCGCAAGAGCGCAAACCCAGTACTTC
TRBV6-1	-	many	TRBJ2-7	CASSGQAYEQYF	TGTGCCAGCAGTGGGCAAGCCTACGAGCAGTACTTC
TRBV13	-	-	TRBJ2-7	CASSLGGGNLYEQYF	TGTGCCAGCAGCTTGGGGGGCGGAAACCTCTACGAGCAGTACTTC
TRBV20-1	TRBD2	-	TRBJ2-3	CSREGSTDTQYF	TGCAGCCGGGAGGGCTCCACAGATACGCAGTATTTT
TRBV28	-	many	TRBJ2-4	CASSSGNTKNIQYF	TGTGCCAGCAGTTCAGGAAATACCAAAAACATTCAGTACTTC
TRBV4-3	-	-	TRBJ2-5	CASSQEWGTGTQETQYF	TGCGCCAGCAGCCAAGAATGGGGGACGGGGACCCAAGAGACCCAGTACTTC
TRBV6-5	-	few	TRBJ1-1	CASSYYSGYTEAFF	TGTGCCAGCAGTTACTACTCAGGGTACACTGAAGCTTTCTTT
TRBV29-1	-	-	TRBJ1-1	CSVRGRGRGMNTEAFF	TGCAGCGTCCGTGGGAGGGGGAGGGGCATGAACACTGAAGCTTTCTTT
TRBV5-1	-	-	TRBJ2-5	CASSFAPLGQGETQYF	TGCGCCAGCAGCTTCGCTCCACTCGGGCAGGGGGAGACCCAGTACTTC
TRBV23-1	-	-	TRBJ2-3	CASSQSTPRDIYTDTQYF	TGCGCCAGCAGTCAATCGACCCCCCGGGACATATACACAGATACGCAGTATTTT
TRBV4-3	TRBD2	-	TRBJ2-3	CASSQERRTSSTDTQYF	TGCGCCAGCAGCCAAGAAAGGAGGACTAGCAGCACAGATACGCAGTATTTT
TRBV12-3/TRBV12-4	-	-	TRBJ2-5	CASSPRQGTETQYF	TGTGCCAGCAGTCCTCGGCAGGGAACAGAGACCCAGTACTTC
TRBV2	-	-	TRBJ2-7	CASMVGPSGEQYF	TGTGCCAGCATGGTCGGGCCCTCGGGCGAGCAGTACTTC
TRBV7-9	-	few	TRBJ2-2	CASRKQSSRVGTGELFF	TGTGCCAGCAGAAAACAGTCATCCAGGGTGGGCACCGGGGAGCTGTTTTTT
TRBV20-1	-	-	TRBJ2-5	CSAKADIQETRYF	TGCAGTGCAAAGGCGGACATCCAAGAGACCCGGTACTTC
TRBV5-1	-	-	TRBJ2-5	CASSPGGGPKETQYF	TGCGCCAGCAGCCCTGGCGGGGGCCCTAAAGAGACCCAGTACTTC
TRBV20-1	TRBD1	-	TRBJ2-3	CSARLDRGDTQYF	TGCAGTGCTAGACTGGACAGGGGAGATACGCAGTATTTT
TRBV10-3	-	many	TRBJ2-1	CAIGSSYNEQFF	TGTGCCATCGGAAGCTCCTACAATGAGCAGTTCTTC
TRBV21-1	-	-	TRBJ2-5	CASSKGGWRDEQETQYF	TGTGCCAGCAGCAAAGGTGGATGGCGGGATGAACAAGAGACCCAGTACTTC
TRBV2	-	few	TRBJ2-6	CASSRESPANVLTF	TGTGCCAGCAGCCGGGAGTCCCCGGCCAACGTCCTGACTTTC
TRBV6-1	TRBD1	-	TRBJ2-1	CASSTGQGARQFF	TGTGCCAGCAGTACCGGACAGGGGGCGCGTCAGTTCTTC
TRBV24-1	TRBD1	-	TRBJ2-7	CATSAGTGRIYEQYF	TGTGCCACCAGCGCGGGGACAGGACGGATATACGAGCAGTACTTC
TRBV20-1	-	-	TRBJ2-5	CSAQGAGYQETQYF	TGCAGTGCACAAGGGGCAGGATACCAAGAGACCCAGTACTTC
TRBV3-1	TRBD1	few	TRBJ1-4	CASSQGTGEYEKLFF	TGTGCCAGCAGCCAAGGAACAGGGGAGTATGAAAAACTGTTTTTT
TRBV29-1	TRBD1	-	TRBJ1-2	CSVRTGSYGYTF	TGCAGCGTCCGGACAGGTTCCTATGGCTACACCTTC
TRBV20-1	-	-	TRBJ2-7	CSAIADSYEQYF	TGCAGTGCTATAGCGGACTCCTACGAGCAGTACTTC
TRBV7-2	-	few	TRBJ2-1	CASLLSSYNEQFF	TGTGCCAGCCTCCTGAGCTCCTACAATGAGCAGTTCTTC